The entry that follows covers one T cell receptor (beta chain) sequence. The antigen it recognizes is unknown. No clone much larger than this one lies a single base away; base qualities are absent. The data were taken from a study of response to subunit inactivated influenza vaccine (dated by TCRdb to about 2018). Context from the whole study: To follow how T cells responded to a trivalent subunit inactivated influenza vaccine, the researchers relied on deep quantitative profiling of the T cell receptor repertoire. General conclusions and limits of the study: According to the authors, only a limited number of new T cells may be recruited by each seasonal influenza vaccination.

Libraries were made using RT-PCR. The sequencer was an Illumina HiSeq 2500. TCRdb redid the processing of the public reads, applying fastp at Q25 and MiXCR, and retained in-frame beta chains. Entries are consolidated by CDR3 protein sequence, retaining the most common genes and DNA. The sample profile shows roughly 650,000 distinct CDR3 sequences; 11% to 15% of them were found once. In total, the top ten clones hold approximately 7.6% of the sample. The V end loses 6 bases and the J end loses 9 bases, and a stretch of 19 bases separates them. The CDR3 measures 14 amino acids from cysteine to phenylalanine. The read is trimmed to its CDR3 DNA, 42 bases read in frame from base 1. Sequences LNHDA (CDR1) and SQIVND (CDR2) are obtained from the germline V gene (reference sequence).

This sequence originates from a man aged 50-60 years who received an inactivated influenza vaccine. Donor details come from another sample of the same person, matched by shared clones. The chain joins TRBV19 to TRBJ2-3; the D gene is perhaps TRBD1, from 5 matching bases. The source was PBMCs from blood, collected 14 days before vaccination. The encoded CDR3 is CASSLHSASGTQYF. DNA sequence: TGTGCCAGTAGCCTCCACTCAGCGTCAGGGACGCAGTATTTT. Reference TRBV19 and TRBJ2-3 genes cover what lies past the CDR3, so the full variable domain is DGGITQSPKYLFRKEGQNVTLSCEQNLNHDAMYWYRQDPGQGLRLIYYSQIVNDFQKGDIAEGYSVSREKKESFPLTVTSAQKNPTAFYLCASSLHSASGTQYFGPGTRLTVL.